These T cell receptor beta chains were read from a single sample in a study of blood T cell repertoires in COVID-19. Some clones are missing from TCRdb's copy, which holds only in-frame ones; the method was immunoSEQ multiplex PCR. The sample comprises a few hundred thousand clones, around nine tenths of which are singletons, and 2.5% to 3.5% rests with the top ten. The sequencing sample was made of PBMCs or T cells enriched from blood (not recorded which). The receptors shown here come from a woman aged 50 to 60 who had been exposed to COVID-19. Each CDR3 is given with its conserved first and last residue. A D gene is named only where the DNA matches it firmly. Some rows mark clone size as missing; the rest say once, few, many or name a class of expanded clone.

>TRBD1|-|TRBV24-1|TRBJ2-1
CATSERQGLSHEQFF
TGTGCCACCAGTGAACGACAGGGTCTCTCCCATGAGCAGTTCTTC
>TRBD1|-|TRBV5-6|TRBJ1-4
CASSTSQGLGPEKLFF
TGTGCCAGCAGCACCTCACAGGGGTTGGGACCGGAAAAACTGTTTTTT
>-|-|TRBV30|TRBJ2-1
CAWSVRLSRQQFF
TGTGCCTGGAGTGTACGTCTTTCCAGGCAGCAGTTCTTC
>-|-|TRBV2|TRBJ1-6
CASTPERAYNSPLHF
TGTGCCAGCACCCCGGAGAGAGCATATAATTCACCCCTCCACTTT
>-|-|TRBV5-5|TRBJ2-1
CASSLLWRSTYNEQFF
TGTGCCAGCAGCTTGCTGTGGCGGAGCACCTACAATGAGCAGTTCTTC
>-|-|TRBV7-2|TRBJ2-5
CASSPWERETQYF
TGTGCCAGCAGCCCTTGGGAGCGGGAGACCCAGTACTTC
>TRBD2|-|TRBV28|TRBJ2-5
CASSLGGVETQYF
TGTGCCAGCAGTTTGGGGGGGGTTGAGACCCAGTACTTC
>TRBD2|-|TRBV10-3|TRBJ2-3
CAISESLAGGATQYF
TGTGCCATCAGTGAGTCACTAGCGGGGGGGGCTACGCAGTATTTT
>TRBD1|-|TRBV7-9|TRBJ2-7
CASSLARGQGTYEQYF
TGTGCCAGCAGCTTAGCGAGAGGACAGGGAACCTACGAGCAGTACTTC
>-|-|TRBV28|TRBJ1-2
CASSFLPGANYGYTF
TGTGCCAGCAGTTTCTTACCCGGGGCTAACTATGGCTACACCTTC
>-|-|TRBV19|TRBJ2-7
CASSISGNRDEQYF
TGTGCCAGTAGTATATCCGGGAACCGGGACGAGCAGTACTTC
>TRBD2|-|TRBV5-8|TRBJ2-1
CASSLWTSGVSSYNEQFF
TGTGCCAGCAGCTTGTGGACTAGCGGGGTGAGCTCCTACAATGAGCAGTTCTTC
>TRBD1|-|TRBV18|TRBJ2-2
CASSPGDSNTGELFF
TGTGCCAGCTCACCAGGGGACAGCAACACCGGGGAGCTGTTTTTT
>-|-|TRBV5-4|TRBJ1-2
CASSRGGSYGYTF
TGTGCCAGCTCCCGGGGGGGAAGCTATGGCTACACCTTC
>-|-|TRBV29-1|TRBJ1-1
CSGGAAEAFF
TGCAGCGGGGGGGCGGCTGAAGCTTTCTTT
>TRBD1|-|TRBV3-1/TRBV3-2|TRBJ2-7
CASRRTGVSYEQYF
TGTGCCAGCAGACGGACAGGGGTATCCTACGAGCAGTACTTC
>-|-|TRBV24-1|TRBJ2-7
CATPGDEQYF
TGTGCCACCCCGGGGGACGAGCAGTACTTC
>-|-|TRBV4-1|TRBJ1-6
CASSQRLQGLSYNSPLHF
TGCGCCAGCAGCCAACGGCTTCAGGGTCTTTCCTATAATTCACCCCTCCACTTT
>-|-|TRBV3-1/TRBV3-2|TRBJ1-2
CASSQDLGVGYTF
TGTGCCAGCAGCCAAGATTTAGGGGTCGGCTACACCTTC
>TRBD2|once|TRBV10-3|TRBJ2-1
CATLAGTLGGEQFF
TGTGCCACTTTAGCGGGGACTCTGGGGGGAGAGCAGTTCTTC
>-|-|TRBV5-6|TRBJ1-2
CASSLGRDGYTF
TGTGCCAGCAGCTTGGGGAGGGATGGCTACACCTTC
>-|-|TRBV7-8|TRBJ1-5
CASSLGGGYSNQPQHF
TGTGCCAGCAGCTTAGGGGGCGGTTATAGCAATCAGCCCCAGCATTTT
>TRBD1|-|TRBV28|TRBJ1-3
CASSLHRGYSGNTIYF
TGTGCCAGCAGTTTACACAGGGGGTACTCTGGAAACACCATATATTTT
>TRBD1|-|TRBV7-9|TRBJ2-3
CASSTDRVAYTDTQYF
TGTGCCAGCAGCACCGACAGGGTAGCTTATACAGATACGCAGTATTTT
>TRBD2|once|TRBV6-5|TRBJ2-7
CATEVGGAYEQYF
TGTGCCACCGAGGTGGGGGGGGCCTACGAGCAGTACTTC
>-|once|TRBV28|TRBJ1-2
CASRIQGGGYTF
TGTGCCAGCAGAATACAGGGTGGTGGCTACACCTTC
>-|-|TRBV16|TRBJ1-4
CASSQFGTTVEKLFF
TGTGCCAGCAGCCAATTTGGGACAACTGTTGAAAAACTGTTTTTT
>TRBD1|once|TRBV10-3|TRBJ1-2
CAISDYSRDSKYGYTF
TGTGCCATCAGTGATTATTCCCGGGACAGTAAATATGGCTACACCTTC
>TRBD1|-|TRBV28|TRBJ2-7
CASTHTPGGSRDEQYF
TGTGCCAGCACCCATACCCCAGGGGGATCGAGGGACGAGCAGTACTTC
>TRBD1|few|TRBV19|TRBJ1-2
CASSSRTGESYGYTF
TGTGCCAGTAGTTCCCGAACAGGGGAAAGCTATGGCTACACCTTC
>TRBD2|-|TRBV2|TRBJ2-4
CASSDIFSGSIQYF
TGTGCCAGCAGTGACATTTTCAGCGGGAGCATTCAGTACTTC
>TRBD1|-|TRBV5-1|TRBJ2-2
CASSQIGTGGAYAGELFF
TGCGCCAGCAGCCAAATCGGGACAGGGGGCGCTTATGCCGGGGAGCTGTTTTTT
>TRBD1|-|TRBV5-4|TRBJ1-3
CASSPVGGHTIYF
TGTGCCAGCAGCCCTGTAGGGGGCCACACCATATATTTT
>TRBD1|-|TRBV28|TRBJ1-3
CASSQGQASGNTIYF
TGTGCCAGCAGTCAAGGACAGGCATCTGGAAACACCATATATTTT
>TRBD1|-|TRBV7-9|TRBJ2-5
CASSLIGTGQETQYF
TGTGCCAGCAGCTTAATCGGGACAGGACAAGAGACCCAGTACTTC
>TRBD2|-|TRBV2|TRBJ2-3
CASSSGLATDTQYF
TGTGCCAGCAGTTCGGGACTAGCCACAGATACGCAGTATTTT
>-|-|TRBV11-3|TRBJ2-2
CASSFGGSNTGELFF
TGTGCCAGCAGCTTTGGCGGGTCGAACACCGGGGAGCTGTTTTTT